This T cell receptor (beta chain) was captured by sequencing in a study of control samples from healthy donors and cancer patients. Clones were read by immunoSEQ multiplex PCR, and TCRdb kept only the in-frame ones, dropping some. The sample consists of around 180,000 clones, more than 85% of them appearing once. This CDR3 comprises 14 residues. Germline V lookup: CDR1 SGHRS, CDR2 YFSETQ. Unmatched junction bases numbered 8, after V lost 4 bases and J lost 5 bases. The sequencing input was blood. This chain links TRBV5-1 with TRBJ2-5; 7 bases line up with TRBD1. This TCR derives from a woman between 40 and 55 years old in good health. The CDR3 coding sequence is TGCGCCAGCAGCCGTTTCAAGGACAGGGAGACCCAGTACTTC. Its protein is CASSRFKDRETQYF.